This TCR beta chain was identified in a study of shared clonotypes between healthy human individuals. General study points: All-four-donor shared clonotypes had higher generation probabilities than non-shared clonotypes did.

The CDR3 has 12 amino acids. With 3 bases removed from V and 14 bases from J, the gap between germline ends came to 14 bases. CDR1 is WNHNN, CDR2 SYGVQD, per germline (reference sequence). As to this clone: Antigen: not known.

A CD45RA-negative memory subset and a CD45RA+ naive subset were separated from the CD4+ cells. Assay used: immunoSEQ multiplex PCR; TCRdb lists only in-frame clones, some missing. There are about 2.4 million clones in the sample; approximately 94% occur only once, and roughly 0.39% lies in the top ten. The receptor's source is a man in his late teens or twenties in good health. Some clones in this sample may be carry-over from other donors' samples. The specimen sequenced was naive CD4+ T cells from PBMCs. Documented subset: CD45RA+ positively selected. The chain is built from TRBV10-1 and TRBJ2-1; either TRBD1 or TRBD2 may fit D (5 bases each). DNA for the CDR3: TGCGCCAGCAGTGAAAAGAGGGGATTGAAGTTCTTC. Protein sequence: CASSEKRGLKFF.